The 9 T cell receptor beta chains reported below all come from one sample, sequenced in a study of blood T cells in healthy people across ages. Then a second PCR, running about 6 to 12 cycles, was carried out with a sample-barcoded 5' primer and a J-beta primer mix. Each CDR3 protein is one row after TCRdb ran MiXCR on the 5' RACE reads. Altogether 1.5 million to 2 million distinct CDR3 sequences are present, about 35% being singletons, with the ten largest covering 11%. Sequencing was carried out using blood. These receptors all stem from a woman aged 30 to 39 in good health.

J is TRBJ2-1 and V is TRBV6-7, with TRBD2 matching 8 bases. TRBV6-7 is identified as an open reading frame with a role that is uncertain. V was clipped by 7 bases and J by 5 bases; unmatched bases: 7. This CDR3 contains 14 residues. CDR3 sequence: CASNTSGAHNEQFF. The CDR3 coding sequence is TGTGCCAGCAATACTAGCGGAGCTCACAATGAGCAGTTCTTC.

DNA for the CDR3: TGTGCCAGCTCACCACGGGGGAATTCGGAGACCCAGTACTTC. This gives the protein CASSPRGNSETQYF. This chain links TRBV18 with TRBJ2-5; the D gene could be TRBD1 or TRBD2 (5 bases each). V was trimmed by 1 base and J by 5 bases, leaving 11 bases between them. Germline assignment: CDR1 KGHSH and CDR2 LQKENI. CDR3 length equals 14 residues. Full variable domain (missing parts from reference TRBV18 and TRBJ2-5): NAGVMQNPRHLVRRRGQEARLRCSPMKGHSHVYWYRQLPEEGLKFMVYLQKENIIDESGMPKERFSAEFPKEGPSILRIQQVVRGDSAAYFCASSPRGNSETQYFGPGTRLLVL.

The chain joins TRBV15 to TRBJ2-5; perhaps TRBD2 as D (6 bases). CDR1 LNHNV and CDR2 YYDKDF come from the germline V gene (reference sequence). Trimming removed 2 bases from V and 5 bases from J, with 27 bases in between. This CDR3 has 19 residues. The CDR3 DNA follows: TGTGCCACCAGCAGAACATTGATGGGGTCGCGGGGATCTTATGAGACCCAGTACTTC. Translated, it gives CATSRTLMGSRGSYETQYF.

This clonotype was observed a handful of times. This rearrangement joins TRBV12-3 or TRBV12-4 to TRBJ2-5; the D is unclear. V was clipped by 5 bases and J by 5 bases, with 15 bases between them. The CDR3 is made up of 14 amino acids. The CDR3 region is CASSPQPGLETQYF. The DNA for the CDR3 is TGTGCCAGCAGTCCGCAGCCGGGCTTGGAGACCCAGTACTTC.

V is TRBV27 and J is TRBJ1-1, with 8 nucleotides matching TRBD1. CDR1 and CDR2 (germline): MNHEY, SMNVEV (reference sequence). The CDR3 is 16 residues long. V lost 4 bases, J lost 4 bases, and 11 bases stayed unmatched. The CDR3 DNA is TGTGCCAGCAGTTCCCTCCATTCAGGGGGCTTCACTGAAGCTTTCTTT. Amino acid sequence: CASSSLHSGGFTEAFF.

As concerns this clonotype: A much bigger clone sits one base away, suggesting this may be a read error. The J gene is TRBJ2-1, the V gene TRBV29-1, with D possibly matching TRBD2 (5 bases). Germline V gene lookup returns CDR1 SQVTM and CDR2 ANQGSEA. This CDR3 comprises 13 residues. CDR3 DNA sequence: TGCAGCGTTAAAGAGGGCCCGGGAAATGAGCAGTTCTTC. This codes for CSVKEGPGNEQFF.

The chain has TRBV3-1 and TRBJ2-7, with D perhaps matching TRBD1 (7 bases). V lost 4 bases to trimming and J lost 0 bases, with 16 bases between them. The CDR3 is 16 amino acids. CDR1 is LGHDT and CDR2 is YNNKEL in the germline V gene (reference sequence). CDR3 loop: CASSPGGKGYSYEQYF. The DNA for the CDR3 is TGTGCCAGCAGCCCAGGGGGGAAGGGATACTCCTACGAGCAGTACTTC.

The chain links TRBV5-6 to TRBJ2-3; D perhaps matches TRBD1 (5 bases). Germline CDR1 reads SGHDT; CDR2 reads YYEEEE. The V gene lost 0 bases and the J gene lost 6 bases, with 11 bases spanning the gap. CDR3 length: 14 amino acids. DNA for the CDR3: TGTGCCAGCAGCTTGGGACAGATTGGGGATACGCAGTATTTT. Its translation: CASSLGQIGDTQYF. The variable domain in full, completed from reference TRBV5-6 and TRBJ2-3, reads DAGVTQSPTHLIKTRGQQVTLRCSPKSGHDTVSWYQQALGQGPQFIFQYYEEEERQRGNFPDRFSGHQFPNYSSELNVNALLLGDSALYLCASSLGQIGDTQYFGPGTRLTVL.

This clonotype was detected once. The rearrangement uses TRBV5-1 and TRBJ1-2; D remains unclear. The germline CDR1 and CDR2 sequences are SGHRS and YFSETQ. This CDR3 has 16 residues. Trimming took off 5 bases at V and 5 bases at J, with 22 bases between the two ends. The CDR3: CASRAYLDGRRYGYTF. The DNA for the CDR3 is TGCGCCAGCAGAGCCTATTTGGACGGCCGAAGGTATGGCTACACCTTC. Complete variable domain (other parts from reference TRBV5-1 and TRBJ1-2): KAGVTQTPRYLIKTRGQQVTLSCSPISGHRSVSWYQQTPGQGLQFLFEYFSETQRNKGNFPGRFSGRQFSNSRSEMNVSTLELGDSALYLCASRAYLDGRRYGYTFGSGTRLTVV.